This is a list of T cell receptor beta chains from one sample in a study of T cell responses to AZD1222 COVID-19 vaccine. Method: immunoSEQ multiplex PCR; TCRdb's copy keeps in-frame clones and lacks some. The sample shows over 150,000 clones, 90% of them seen only once. Sequencing used peripheral blood, obtained on day 0 of AZD1222 vaccination. These receptors were collected from an adult in good health. Each CDR3 is given with its conserved first and last residue. Each record gives: J gene, D gene, V gene, clone size, CDR3 DNA, CDR3 protein. The D gene is left open where the match is weak. A clone size is listed for some rows: how often the clone was seen (once, few, many), or a class if it is expanded.

J: TRBJ2-1; D: TRBD1; V: TRBV5-6; size: .; DNA: TGTGCCAGCAGCCCCGGGACAGGGGCGTACAATGAGCAGTTCTTC; CDR3: CASSPGTGAYNEQFF
J: TRBJ1-6; D: TRBD1; V: TRBV12-5; size: .; DNA: TGTGCTAGTGGTTTCCGACCCCGTTGGACAGGGGTGGGGATGGCCTCACCCCTCCACTTT; CDR3: CASGFRPRWTGVGMASPLHF
J: TRBJ2-3; D: .; V: TRBV5-1; size: .; DNA: TGCGCCAGCGGGGAGAGCACAGATACGCAGTATTTT; CDR3: CASGESTDTQYF
J: TRBJ2-5; D: TRBD1; V: TRBV4-3; size: .; DNA: TGCGCCAGCAGCCAACAACCGGACAGGGACCATCAAGAGACCCAGTACTTC; CDR3: CASSQQPDRDHQETQYF
J: TRBJ1-2; D: .; V: TRBV29-1; size: .; DNA: TGCAGCGTTGAAGAACAGGGCCGCTATGGCTACACCTTC; CDR3: CSVEEQGRYGYTF
J: TRBJ1-6; D: .; V: TRBV6-1; size: .; DNA: TGTGCCAGCAGTGAAGCCGGTTGGGGGCTTAGGGATTCACCCCTCCACTTT; CDR3: CASSEAGWGLRDSPLHF
J: TRBJ1-1; D: .; V: TRBV27; size: .; DNA: TGTGCCAGCACTAGGGGGGCTGAAGCTTTCTTT; CDR3: CASTRGAEAFF
J: TRBJ2-5; D: TRBD2; V: TRBV5-4; size: .; DNA: TGTGCCAGCGGAATAGCGGGGGCCGTGGAGACCCAGTACTTC; CDR3: CASGIAGAVETQYF
J: TRBJ2-1; D: .; V: TRBV30; size: .; DNA: TGTGCCTGGACCCTGAGCGAGGGAGGCTACAATGAGCAGTTCTTC; CDR3: CAWTLSEGGYNEQFF
J: TRBJ2-7; D: .; V: TRBV5-6; size: .; DNA: TGTGCCAGCAGCTTGGGAGGTCAGGGACCCTCCTACGAGCAGTACTTC; CDR3: CASSLGGQGPSYEQYF
J: TRBJ1-2; D: .; V: TRBV18; size: .; DNA: TGTGCCAGCTCAGAAGGGTTTTCGGGGAATGGCTACACCTTC; CDR3: CASSEGFSGNGYTF
J: TRBJ1-4; D: .; V: TRBV5-5; size: .; DNA: TGTGCCAGCAGCTTGGCACCACAGGGAGCGACTAATGAAAAACTGTTTTTT; CDR3: CASSLAPQGATNEKLFF
J: TRBJ2-7; D: .; V: TRBV12-3/TRBV12-4; size: .; DNA: TGTGCCAGCAGTTTATACAGGGCTGGGGAGCAGTACTTC; CDR3: CASSLYRAGEQYF
J: TRBJ2-7; D: .; V: TRBV6-5; size: once; DNA: TGTGCCAGCACATTTGATCTTACCTACGAGCAGTACTTC; CDR3: CASTFDLTYEQYF
J: TRBJ1-3; D: TRBD1; V: TRBV6-5; size: .; DNA: TGTGCCAGCAGTCCGGGGACAGCTGGAAACACCATATATTTT; CDR3: CASSPGTAGNTIYF
J: TRBJ1-6; D: .; V: TRBV27; size: .; DNA: TGTGCCAGCAGTTTATCGCGGGGCGCTAATTCACCCCTCCACTTT; CDR3: CASSLSRGANSPLHF
J: TRBJ1-1; D: .; V: TRBV6-5; size: .; DNA: TGTGCCAGCAGCTATCACAGCGGGAACACTGAAGCTTTCTTT; CDR3: CASSYHSGNTEAFF
J: TRBJ1-5; D: .; V: TRBV6-2/TRBV6-3; size: .; DNA: TGTGCCAGCAGTTACTCGAGGGGATCCGATGGGCAGCCCCAGCATTTT; CDR3: CASSYSRGSDGQPQHF
J: TRBJ1-1; D: .; V: TRBV6-5; size: .; DNA: TGTGCCAGCAGTCCTCACAGGGCGAACACTGAAGCTTTCTTT; CDR3: CASSPHRANTEAFF
J: TRBJ2-1; D: .; V: TRBV7-3; size: .; DNA: TGTGCCAGCAGCTTCGGGGGAGACAATGAGCAGTTCTTC; CDR3: CASSFGGDNEQFF
J: TRBJ1-5; D: .; V: TRBV15; size: few; DNA: TGTGCCACCAGCATGCGGAATCAGCCCCAGCATTTT; CDR3: CATSMRNQPQHF
J: TRBJ1-2; D: .; V: TRBV9; size: .; DNA: TGTGCCAGCAGCCCCCCCGGCAGGGCTAACTATGGCTACACCTTC; CDR3: CASSPPGRANYGYTF
J: TRBJ1-2; D: TRBD1; V: TRBV6-5; size: .; DNA: TGTGCCAGCATCTCAGGGGGAGCTAACTATGGCTACACCTTC; CDR3: CASISGGANYGYTF
J: TRBJ1-2; D: TRBD1; V: TRBV6-4; size: .; DNA: TGTGCCAGCAGTTCCGGGACAGACTATGGCTACACCTTC; CDR3: CASSSGTDYGYTF
J: TRBJ1-2; D: .; V: TRBV27; size: .; DNA: TGTGCCAGCAGTTTTGGGATGAGGGGCTATGGCTACACCTTC; CDR3: CASSFGMRGYGYTF
J: TRBJ2-5; D: .; V: TRBV14; size: .; DNA: TGTGCCAGCAGCCCACCAGGGGAGACCCAGTACTTC; CDR3: CASSPPGETQYF
J: TRBJ2-3; D: TRBD2; V: TRBV5-1; size: .; DNA: TGCGCCAGCGCCTCCGGGACTAGCGGGGGAGATACGCAGTATTTT; CDR3: CASASGTSGGDTQYF
J: TRBJ2-5; D: .; V: TRBV9; size: .; DNA: TGTGCCAGCAGCGCCACTGGGGCAGAGACCCAGTACTTC; CDR3: CASSATGAETQYF
J: TRBJ2-1; D: TRBD2; V: TRBV5-1; size: .; DNA: TGCGCCAGCAGCTTACTAGCGAGACGGCATGAGCAGTTCTTC; CDR3: CASSLLARRHEQFF
J: TRBJ2-7; D: TRBD1; V: TRBV19; size: .; DNA: TGTGCCAGTAGTATTACCGGGACAGCCGATTACGAGCAGTACTTC; CDR3: CASSITGTADYEQYF
J: TRBJ2-3; D: .; V: TRBV12-3/TRBV12-4; size: .; DNA: TGTGCCAGCGGCCTCCTGGGGGCAGATACGCAGTATTTT; CDR3: CASGLLGADTQYF
J: TRBJ2-7; D: .; V: TRBV11-1; size: .; DNA: TGTGCCAGCAGCTTAGGGCCATGGAAAACGGGGTACGAGCAGTACTTC; CDR3: CASSLGPWKTGYEQYF